Shown below are 27 T cell receptor beta chains from a single sample sequenced in a study of T cells in localized non-small cell lung cancer. Here immunoSEQ multiplex PCR was the method, and the copy in TCRdb shows in-frame clones only, minus some. Of approximately 57,000 clones in the sample, just over 85% were seen once. The sequencing here drew on peripheral blood, taken before any cancer treatment. The receptors stem from a woman aged 35 to 75 with stage I lung adenocarcinoma.

The rearrangement links TRBV7-2 to TRBJ2-7; D is unclear. There are 14 residues in the CDR3. Germline assignment: CDR1 SGHTA and CDR2 FQGNSA. V lost 0 bases to trimming and J lost 3 bases, with 9 bases between them. The CDR3 nucleotides are TGTGCCAGCAGCTTAGCGATACACCGCTACGAGCAGTACTTC. It codes for CASSLAIHRYEQYF.

The CDR3 protein is CASSSAGQVGGQNEQFF. Written as DNA, the CDR3 is TGTGCCAGCAGCTCCGCCGGACAGGTGGGAGGACAAAATGAGCAGTTCTTC. The genes are TRBV7-2 and TRBJ2-1, with D tentatively TRBD1 (7 bases). V shed 4 bases and J shed 7 bases, with 23 bases lying between them. The length of the CDR3 is 17 residues. CDR1 SGHTA and CDR2 FQGNSA come from the germline V gene.

The chain is built from TRBV29-1 and TRBJ2-2, with D perhaps given as TRBD1 or TRBD2 (5 bases each). The V gene lost 7 bases and the J gene lost 6 bases, with 15 bases spanning the gap. CDR3 length: 13 amino acids. The germline V gene has CDR1 SQVTM and CDR2 ANQGSEA. The CDR3 spells CSARTRGPGELFF. In DNA form, the CDR3 reads TGCAGCGCCAGGACGAGGGGTCCCGGGGAGCTGTTTTTT.

The chain is built from TRBV30 and TRBJ1-4, with D possibly TRBD1 on 6 matching bases. V shed 3 bases and J shed 7 bases, with 15 bases lying between them. There are 14 residues in the CDR3. Germline CDR1 GTSNPN, CDR2 SVGIG (reference sequence). CDR3 protein: CAWRHRDTAEKLFF. The CDR3 nucleotides are TGTGCCTGGAGACATCGGGACACGGCTGAAAAACTGTTTTTT.

This chain links TRBV4-3 with TRBJ1-6; maybe TRBD1 (5 bases). The V gene's germline CDR1 is LGHNA and CDR2 YSLEER. The CDR3 length is 14 residues. The V end was cut by 0 bases, the J end by 7 bases, with 7 bases between. In DNA form, the CDR3 reads TGCGCCAGCAGCCAAGATGACAGAAATTCACCCCTCCACTTT. This sequence encodes CASSQDDRNSPLHF.

In nucleotides, the CDR3 is TGTGCCACCAGCAACACGGGGCCCCTCCACTTT. Amino acid sequence: CATSNTGPLHF. The chain recombines TRBV15 with TRBJ1-6; the D is unclear. The CDR3 totals 11 residues. Trimming took 4 bases from V and 13 from J, leaving 8 bases between them. Per germline, CDR1 LNHNV and CDR2 YYDKDF (reference sequence). Full variable domain (outside the CDR3, taken from reference TRBV15 and TRBJ1-6): DAMVIQNPRYQVTQFGKPVTLSCSQTLNHNVMYWYQQKSSQAPKLLFHYYDKDFNNEADTPDNFQSRRPNTSFCFLDIRSPGLGDTAMYLCATSNTGPLHFGNGTRLTVT.

The CDR3 nucleotides read TGTGCCAGCAGCTTCCAAAGGGTGGGACAAGAGACCCAGTACTTC. Translating gives CASSFQRVGQETQYF. The genes are TRBV11-2 and TRBJ2-5; D uncertain. The germline V gene encodes CDR1 SGHAT and CDR2 FQNNGV. V lost 3 bases and J 2 bases, leaving 13 bases between the germline ends. There are 15 residues in the CDR3.

V is TRBV9 and J is TRBJ2-1; the match to TRBD1 covers 9 bases. The V and J ends lost 0 bases and 6 bases, in that order; junction bases with no gene match: 4. There are 15 residues in the CDR3. CDR1 is SGDLS and CDR2 is YYNGEE in the germline V gene. CDR3 bases: TGTGCCAGCAGCGTAGTCGCGACAGGGGGCAATGAGCAGTTCTTC. Its protein is CASSVVATGGNEQFF.

The chain couples TRBV2 to TRBJ2-5; no definite D call. The V end was cut by 5 bases, the J end by 0 bases, with 4 bases between. The V gene's germline CDR1 is SNHLY and CDR2 FYNNEI. This CDR3 spans 12 amino acids. In DNA, the CDR3 is TGTGCCAGCAGTCCGAACCAAGAGACCCAGTACTTC. It encodes CASSPNQETQYF.

The CDR3 protein is CASGQKLYNEQFF. CDR3 DNA sequence: TGTGCCAGTGGGCAGAAGCTCTACAATGAGCAGTTCTTC. The chain couples TRBV19 to TRBJ2-1; D unresolved. Trimming left V 8 bases short and J 3 bases short, with 11 bases between. CDR1 and CDR2 (germline): LNHDA, SQIVND (reference sequence). The CDR3 has 13 residues.

The rearrangement joins TRBV6-1 to TRBJ1-6, with D unresolved. CDR3 length equals 14 residues. V shed 7 bases and J shed 7 bases, with 14 bases lying between them. Germline assignment: CDR1 MNHNS and CDR2 SASEGT. Written as DNA, the CDR3 is TGTGCCAGCATGGCTGACGGGTGGAATTCACCCCTCCACTTT. It translates to CASMADGWNSPLHF.

The chain has TRBV29-1 and TRBJ1-1, with D possibly TRBD1 on 5 matching bases. Germline CDR1 is SQVTM and CDR2 is ANQGSEA. V dropped 0 bases and J dropped 4 bases, with 21 bases sitting between them. This CDR3 has 17 residues. The CDR3 bases are TGCAGCGTTGAAGATCGTATACAGGTCGGGGTCCCCACTGAAGCTTTCTTT. It encodes CSVEDRIQVGVPTEAFF.

On this clone: The junction does not match germline at one end; this may be a read error. CDR3 nucleotides: TGCAGCGTTGAATCGTTAACCGGGACCCAATTT. Its translation: CSVESLTGTQF. V usage is TRBV29-1 and J usage is TRBJ1-1; D is perhaps TRBD1 (5 bases). The CDR3 length is 11 residues. CDR1 SQVTM and CDR2 ANQGSEA come from the germline V gene.

The chain couples TRBV21-1 to TRBJ1-4; the listed D gene, TRBD1, was not tested against the DNA. TRBV21-1 is termed a pseudogene. The length of the CDR3 is 15 residues. The CDR3 spells CASGVSGTQTRVLFF. CDR3 sequence (DNA): TGTGCCAGCGGCGTTTCCGGGACACAAACAAGGGTACTGTTTTTT.

J is TRBJ2-3 and V is TRBV2; 10 bases are a match to TRBD2. Germline CDR1 SNHLY, CDR2 FYNNEI. V shed 9 bases, J shed 7 bases, and the junction held 13 bases outside the gene matches. The CDR3 covers 15 residues. DNA of the CDR3: TGTGCCAGTCGCTTACTAGCGGGGACCGATAATACGCAGTATTTT. It codes for CASRLLAGTDNTQYF. The full variable domain, in which reference TRBV2 and TRBJ2-3 provide the parts outside the CDR3, is EPEVTQTPSHQVTQMGQEVILRCVPISNHLYFYWYRQILGQKVEFLVSFYNNEISEKSEIFDDQFSVERPDGSNFTLKIRSTKLEDSAMYFCASRLLAGTDNTQYFGPGTRLTVL.

The J gene is TRBJ1-5, the V gene TRBV7-2; D unclear. V lost 5 bases and J 7 bases, leaving 12 bases between the germline ends. Per the germline V gene, CDR1 is SGHTA and CDR2 is FQGNSA. There are 13 residues in the CDR3. The CDR3 DNA reads TGTGCCAGCAGCATACCGGGGATACAGCCCCAGCATTTT. Amino acids: CASSIPGIQPQHF.

The V and J genes are TRBV11-2 and TRBJ2-5, with 7 positions matching TRBD2. V lost 0 bases, J lost 11 bases, and 12 bases stayed unmatched. Germline lookup yields CDR1 SGHAT and CDR2 FQNNGV. The CDR3 spans 15 residues. CDR3 sequence: CASSLEVSGLGEQYF. CDR3 DNA: TGTGCCAGCAGCTTAGAAGTTAGCGGGCTGGGGGAGCAGTACTTC. The full variable domain, completed using reference TRBV11-2 and TRBJ2-5, is EAGVAQSPRYKIIEKRQSVAFWCNPISGHATLYWYQQILGQGPKLLIQFQNNGVVDDSQLPKDRFSAERLKGVDSTLKIQPAKLEDSAVYLCASSLEVSGLGEQYFGPGTRLLVL.

The chain combines TRBV9 with TRBJ2-1; 7 nucleotides agree with TRBD2. The CDR3 runs to 15 residues. Germline-derived CDR1 and CDR2 are SGDLS and YYNGEE. The trim removed 3 bases at V and 4 bases at J, leaving 7 bases unmatched. As DNA, the CDR3 is TGTGCCAGCAGCGCCTTTTCCGGGGGGTACAATGAGCAGTTCTTC. This gives the protein CASSAFSGGYNEQFF.

The chain uses TRBV13 and TRBJ1-3; no firm D call. CDR1 PRHDT and CDR2 FYEKMQ come from the germline V gene (reference sequence). This CDR3 region has 16 residues. V was shortened by 4 bases and J by 4 bases, with 17 bases between the two germline ends. The CDR3: CASSSRVWAAGNTIYF. In DNA, the CDR3 is TGTGCCAGCAGCTCAAGGGTCTGGGCGGCCGGAAACACCATATATTTT.

The chain is built from TRBV7-2 and TRBJ1-3, with unresolved D. The CDR3 loop spans 17 amino acids. Germline V CDR1 and CDR2: SGHTA, FQGNSA. Between the trimmed V and J ends, which lost 5 bases and 0 bases, there was a span of 17 bases. CDR3 nucleotides: TGTGCCAGCAGCCCCCGAGGTGGACGGATCTCTGGAAACACCATATATTTT. Protein sequence: CASSPRGGRISGNTIYF.

This chain links TRBV23-1 with TRBJ2-5; D not resolved. The J call may be faulty, since TRBJ2-7 better matches the DNA end. TRBV23-1 is designated an ORF whose function remains uncertain. The length of the CDR3 is 16 residues. CDR3 DNA: TGCGCCAGCAGGGAGATCGGGTCAGCGAACTCCTACGAGCAGTACTTC. It translates to CASREIGSANSYEQYF.

The chain is built from TRBV28 and TRBJ1-1, with D maybe TRBD1 (6 bases). Germline CDR1 MDHEN, CDR2 SYDVKM. This CDR3 contains 13 residues. V lost 11 bases and J 4 bases, leaving 17 bases between the germline ends. CDR3: CACQGFKGTEAFF. DNA of the CDR3: TGTGCCTGCCAGGGGTTCAAGGGCACTGAAGCTTTCTTT.

J is TRBJ2-7 and V is TRBV7-9; a weak D match, TRBD1 (5 bases). Trimming took off 4 bases at V and 4 bases at J, with 8 bases between the two ends. The germline V gene has CDR1 SEHNR and CDR2 FQNEAQ (reference sequence). The CDR3 loop spans 12 amino acids. The CDR3 coding sequence is TGTGCCAGCAGCTCTGCAGGGTACGAGCAGTACTTC. Translation gives CASSSAGYEQYF. The full variable domain, rest sourced from reference TRBV7-9 and TRBJ2-7, is DTGVSQNPRHKITKRGQNVTFRCDPISEHNRLYWYRQTLGQGPEFLTYFQNEAQLEKSRLLSDRFSAERPKGSFSTLEIQRTEQGDSAMYLCASSSAGYEQYFGPGTRLTVT.

This clone was detected a few times. The chain uses TRBV7-2 and TRBJ2-7; possibly TRBD1 or TRBD2 for D (5 bases each). Per germline, CDR1 SGHTA and CDR2 FQGNSA. This CDR3 region has 15 residues. The V end was cut by 5 bases, the J end by 3 bases, with 17 bases between. CDR3 in amino acids: CASSRDVGFGYEQYF. DNA of the CDR3: TGTGCCAGCAGCCGGGACGTCGGGTTCGGCTACGAGCAGTACTTC. The variable domain in full, with the rest retrieved from reference TRBV7-2 and TRBJ2-7, is GAGVSQSPSNKVTEKGKDVELRCDPISGHTALYWYRQSLGQGLEFLIYFQGNSAPDKSGLPSDRFSAERTGGSVSTLTIQRTQQEDSAVYLCASSRDVGFGYEQYFGPGTRLTVT.

The chain is built from TRBV7-2 and TRBJ2-2; D is undetermined. The CDR3 extends over 13 amino acids. Trimming took off 5 bases at V and 5 bases at J, with 9 bases between the two ends. The V gene's germline CDR1 is SGHTA and CDR2 FQGNSA. Here the CDR3 reads CASSPRRTGELFF. For the CDR3, the DNA is TGTGCCAGCAGCCCGAGGCGGACCGGGGAGCTGTTTTTT. Full variable domain (rest looked up from reference TRBV7-2 and TRBJ2-2): GAGVSQSPSNKVTEKGKDVELRCDPISGHTALYWYRQSLGQGLEFLIYFQGNSAPDKSGLPSDRFSAERTGGSVSTLTIQRTQQEDSAVYLCASSPRRTGELFFGEGSRLTVL.

The CDR3 loop is CASSISRGQPQHF. The CDR3 DNA sequence: TGTGCCAGTAGTATCTCACGGGGGCAGCCCCAGCATTTT. V usage is TRBV19 and J usage is TRBJ1-5; D may be TRBD1 (5 bases). CDR3 length: 13 residues. CDR1 LNHDA and CDR2 SQIVND come from the germline V gene (reference sequence). Deletions cut 3 bases from V and 7 bases from J, with 10 bases between.

This clone was recorded once. This sequence joins TRBV2 and TRBJ2-5, with D hard to call. Trimming took 6 bases from V and 1 from J, leaving 6 bases between them. From germline, CDR1 is SNHLY and CDR2 FYNNEI. CDR3 length: 12 residues. CDR3 sequence reads: CASRNAQETQYF. CDR3 sequence (DNA): TGTGCCAGCAGAAACGCCCAAGAGACCCAGTACTTC.